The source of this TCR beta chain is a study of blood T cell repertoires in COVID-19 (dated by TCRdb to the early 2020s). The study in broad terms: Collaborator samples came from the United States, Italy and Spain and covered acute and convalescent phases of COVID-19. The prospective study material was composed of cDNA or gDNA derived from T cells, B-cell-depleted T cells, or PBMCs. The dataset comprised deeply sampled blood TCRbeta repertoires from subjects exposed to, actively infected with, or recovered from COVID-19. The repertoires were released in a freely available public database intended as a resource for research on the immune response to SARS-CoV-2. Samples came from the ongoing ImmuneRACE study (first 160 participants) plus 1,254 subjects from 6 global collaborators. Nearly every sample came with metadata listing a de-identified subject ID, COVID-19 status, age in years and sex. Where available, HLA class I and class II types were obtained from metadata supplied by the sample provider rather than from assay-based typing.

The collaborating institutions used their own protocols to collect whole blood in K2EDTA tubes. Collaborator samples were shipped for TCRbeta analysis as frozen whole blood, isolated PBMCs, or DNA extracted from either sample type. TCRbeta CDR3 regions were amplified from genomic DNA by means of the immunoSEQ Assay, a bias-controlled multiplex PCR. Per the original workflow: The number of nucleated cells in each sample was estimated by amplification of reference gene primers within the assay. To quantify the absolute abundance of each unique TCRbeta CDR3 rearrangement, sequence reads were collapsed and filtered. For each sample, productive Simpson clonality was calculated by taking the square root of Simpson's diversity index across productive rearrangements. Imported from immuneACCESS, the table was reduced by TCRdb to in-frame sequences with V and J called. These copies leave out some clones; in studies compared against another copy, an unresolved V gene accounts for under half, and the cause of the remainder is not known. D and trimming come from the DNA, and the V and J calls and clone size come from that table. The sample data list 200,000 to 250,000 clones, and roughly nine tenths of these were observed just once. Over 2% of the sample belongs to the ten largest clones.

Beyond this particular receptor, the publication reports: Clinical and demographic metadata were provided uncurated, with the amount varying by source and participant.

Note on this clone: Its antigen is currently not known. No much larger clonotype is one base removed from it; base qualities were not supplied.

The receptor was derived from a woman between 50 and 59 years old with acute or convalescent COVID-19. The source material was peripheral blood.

The nucleotide sequence reads as follows: TGTGCCAGCAGCTTCGTGGTACTAAACAATGAGCAGTTCTTC. Its translation reads: CASSFVVLNNEQFF. The chain couples TRBV7-9 to TRBJ2-1; a confident D gene designation cannot be given. From the cysteine up to the phenylalanine, the CDR3 has a length of 14 residues. Only the CDR3 part of the read is kept: 42 bases, read in frame from the first base. CDR1 is given as SEHNR and CDR2 as FQNEAQ, both from the germline V gene (reference sequence). Between the V and J ends, shortened by 3 bases and 5 bases respectively, the junction contains 11 bases.